This T cell receptor beta chain was identified in a study of lymphopenia after photon versus proton radiotherapy. The protocol was immunoSEQ multiplex PCR, while the TCRdb copy is restricted to in-frame clones and leaves out a portion. Of tens of thousands of clones listed, more than 70% were seen once; the top ten hold 29%. This clone was counted a few times. No antigen is known for it. The study's findings and limits: Photon-treated patients lost naive T cells and TCR diversity; proton-treated stayed stable. Only patients who died were analyzed for survival; proton advantage is unproven.

The CDR3 covers 15 residues. V was shortened by 7 bases and J by 0 bases, with 14 bases between the two germline ends. CDR1 LNHDA and CDR2 SQIVND come from the germline V gene (reference sequence). The material was peripheral blood, obtained from a patient treated with photon-based radiotherapy. The rearrangement joins TRBV19 to TRBJ2-3; tentative D call: TRBD1 (6 bases). The receptor's source is a man aged 50 to 59 with gastric cancer. In DNA, the CDR3 is TGTGCCAGTAAAACAGGGACGGCTAGCACAGATACGCAGTATTTT. Translating it yields CASKTGTASTDTQYF.